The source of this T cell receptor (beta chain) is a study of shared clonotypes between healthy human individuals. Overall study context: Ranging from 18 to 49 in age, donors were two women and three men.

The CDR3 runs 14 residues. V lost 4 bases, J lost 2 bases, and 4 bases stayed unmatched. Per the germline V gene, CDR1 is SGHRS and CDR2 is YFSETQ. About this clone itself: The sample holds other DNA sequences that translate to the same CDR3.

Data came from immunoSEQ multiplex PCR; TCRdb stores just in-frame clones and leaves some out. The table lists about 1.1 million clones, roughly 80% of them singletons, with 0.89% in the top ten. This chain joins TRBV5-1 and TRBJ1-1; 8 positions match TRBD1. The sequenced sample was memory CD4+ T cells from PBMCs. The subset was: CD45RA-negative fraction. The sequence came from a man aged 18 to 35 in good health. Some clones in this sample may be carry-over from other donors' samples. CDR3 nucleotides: TGCGCCAGCAGCCCCGGGACAGGCAACACTGAAGCTTTCTTT. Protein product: CASSPGTGNTEAFF.